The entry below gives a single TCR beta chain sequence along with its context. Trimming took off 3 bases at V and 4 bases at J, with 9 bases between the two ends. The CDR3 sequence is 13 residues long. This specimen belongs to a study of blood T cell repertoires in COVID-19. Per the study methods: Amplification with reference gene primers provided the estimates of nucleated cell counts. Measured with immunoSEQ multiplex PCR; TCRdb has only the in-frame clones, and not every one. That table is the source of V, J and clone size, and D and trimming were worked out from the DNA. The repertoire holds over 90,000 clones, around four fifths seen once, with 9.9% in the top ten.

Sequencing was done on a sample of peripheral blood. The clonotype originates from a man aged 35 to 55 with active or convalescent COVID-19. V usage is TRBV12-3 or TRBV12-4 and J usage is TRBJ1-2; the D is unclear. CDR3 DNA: TGTGCCAGCAGTTTCGTTTCGTTCTATGGCTACACCTTC. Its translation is CASSFVSFYGYTF.